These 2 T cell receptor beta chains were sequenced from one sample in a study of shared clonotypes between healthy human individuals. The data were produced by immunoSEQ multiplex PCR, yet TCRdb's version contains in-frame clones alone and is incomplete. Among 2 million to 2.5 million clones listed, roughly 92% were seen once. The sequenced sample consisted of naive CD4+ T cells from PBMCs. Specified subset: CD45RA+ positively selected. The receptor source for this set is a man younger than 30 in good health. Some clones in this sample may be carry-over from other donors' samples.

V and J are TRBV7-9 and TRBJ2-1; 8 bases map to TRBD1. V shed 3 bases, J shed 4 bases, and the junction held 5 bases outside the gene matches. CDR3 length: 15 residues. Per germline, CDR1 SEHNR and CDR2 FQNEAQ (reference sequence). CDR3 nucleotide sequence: TGTGCCAGCAGCTTCGACAGGGGAAATTACAATGAGCAGTTCTTC. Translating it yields CASSFDRGNYNEQFF.

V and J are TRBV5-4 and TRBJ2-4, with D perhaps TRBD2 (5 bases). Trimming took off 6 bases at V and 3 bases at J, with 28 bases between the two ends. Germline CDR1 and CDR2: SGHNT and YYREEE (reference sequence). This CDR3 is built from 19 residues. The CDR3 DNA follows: TGTGCCAGCATCACTAACCGGGTGGGAGAGGAAGCAGTCAAAAACATTCAGTACTTC. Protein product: CASITNRVGEEAVKNIQYF.